The clone carrying this T cell receptor beta chain was seen more than once but under ten times. Its specificity is unknown. A sort by CD45RO/CCR7/CD25/CD127/CD95/CD27 yielded CD4+ naive, central memory, regulatory and stem cell-like memory cells. CDR3 length: 13 residues. Trimming removed 0 bases from V and 3 bases from J, with 3 bases in between. Germline V gives CDR1 ENHRY, CDR2 SYGVKD. The data stem from a study of beta chain features in type 1 diabetes. Study summary: Comparable age, gender and cell yields were observed in patients relative to healthy donors. Taken together, all samples contributed 107,917,701 examined sorted cells. Study-level points and caveats: There was a moderate but significant shortening of TCRB CDR3s in all four CD4+ subsets of Type 1 diabetes patients.

Since all of the isolated RNA was reverse transcribed, expressed TCRB transcripts were what got sequenced. Produced via immunoSEQ multiplex PCR; TCRdb's table is partial and in-frame only. The sample records over 650,000 clones, roughly 13% being singletons. The V call is TRBV10-3, the J call TRBJ2-1; D remains unclear. The source material was naive CD4+ T cells from blood. This TCR derives from a man aged 18-30 years with type 1 diabetes. The CDR3 here is CAISESNYNEQFF. In nucleotides, the CDR3 is TGTGCCATCAGTGAGTCTAACTACAATGAGCAGTTCTTC.